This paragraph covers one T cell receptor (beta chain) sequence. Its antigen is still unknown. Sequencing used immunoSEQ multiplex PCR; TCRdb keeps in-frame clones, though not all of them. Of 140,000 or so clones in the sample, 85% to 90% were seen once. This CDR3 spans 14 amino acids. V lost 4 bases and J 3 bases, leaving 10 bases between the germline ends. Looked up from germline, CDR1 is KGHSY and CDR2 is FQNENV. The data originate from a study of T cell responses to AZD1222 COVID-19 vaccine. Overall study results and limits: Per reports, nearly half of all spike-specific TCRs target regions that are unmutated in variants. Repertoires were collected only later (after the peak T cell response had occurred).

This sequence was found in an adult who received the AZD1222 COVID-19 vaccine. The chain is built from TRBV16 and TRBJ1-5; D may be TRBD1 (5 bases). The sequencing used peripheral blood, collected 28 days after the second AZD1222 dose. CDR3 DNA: TGTGCCAGCAGCCGGGGGACGGCCAATCAGCCCCAGCATTTT. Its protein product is CASSRGTANQPQHF.